The T cell receptor beta chain described here comes from a study of CD8+ T cells in alopecia areata. cDNA prepared by RNA extraction and subsequent reverse transcription served as the template for sequencing. Profiled with immunoSEQ multiplex PCR; TCRdb holds only in-frame clones, not every one. The table records 95,000 to 100,000 clones, around 60% of them present only once. The CDR3 is 14 amino acids. The germline gives CDR1 LNHNV, CDR2 YYDKDF (reference sequence). Trimming stripped 0 bases from V and 8 bases from J, with 11 bases between. Treatment in this sample: oral pan-JAK inhibitor, 5-10 mg twice daily.

The clonotype was recovered from a human donor with alopecia areata. V usage is TRBV15 and J usage is TRBJ1-3, with D possibly matching TRBD1 (6 bases). Material: CD8+ T cells sorted from blood, obtained between weeks 55 and 65, from a patient treated with tofacitinib. The DNA of the CDR3 is TGTGCCACCAGCAGAGATTCAAGGGGGTACACCATATATTTT. Amino acids: CATSRDSRGYTIYF.